Below are 10 T cell receptor beta chains sequenced from a single sample in a study of T cell repertoires in cytomegalovirus infection. These receptors lack a known antigen. In TCRdb, the reads were re-called with MiXCR into one record per CDR3 protein. This table has around 430,000 distinct CDR3 sequences, approximately 40% appearing once. The input for sequencing was cultured PBMCs, taken from culture after CMV antigen stimulation. The receptors come from a human donor in good health (CMV status not recorded). Some clones in this sample may be carry-over from other donors' samples.

This clonotype was detected only a few times. The chain couples TRBV27 to TRBJ2-3; D gene unclear. The germline V gene encodes CDR1 MNHEY and CDR2 SMNVEV (reference sequence). The CDR3 extends over 11 amino acids. Trimming stripped 3 bases from V and 11 bases from J, with 9 bases between. The CDR3 bases are TGTGCCAGCAGTTTGGGGTTTAGGCAGTATTTT. Its protein is CASSLGFRQYF.

The rearrangement uses TRBV7-9 and TRBJ1-1; 7 positions agree with TRBD1. Germline lookup yields CDR1 SEHNR and CDR2 FQNEAQ (reference sequence). This CDR3 comprises 16 residues. V shed 6 bases and J 6 bases; nucleotides not matched to a gene: 16. CDR3 region: CASRHLTGLGEAEAFF. CDR3 nucleotide sequence: TGTGCCAGCAGGCATTTGACAGGGTTGGGGGAGGCTGAAGCTTTCTTT.

The chain has TRBV5-1 and TRBJ2-2; D is unclear. V dropped 2 bases and J dropped 0 bases, with 11 bases sitting between them. CDR3 length equals 16 residues. Germline CDR1 is SGHRS and CDR2 is YFSETQ. This CDR3 reads CASSFVGQTNTGELFF. In DNA form, the CDR3 reads TGCGCCAGCAGCTTTGTAGGGCAGACGAACACCGGGGAGCTGTTTTTT.

The chain couples TRBV28 to TRBJ1-5; 9 bases are shared with TRBD1. The length of the CDR3 is 16 residues. The V gene end was trimmed by 8 bases and the J gene end by 5 bases; junction bases not matched to a gene: 13. The germline gives CDR1 MDHEN, CDR2 SYDVKM. The CDR3 DNA follows: TGTGCCAGCCGCGGACAGGGGAAAATATGGGATCAGCCCCAGCATTTT. Amino acid sequence: CASRGQGKIWDQPQHF.

This chain joins TRBV7-2 and TRBJ2-7; D not certain. This CDR3 region has 13 residues. The germline V gene has CDR1 SGHTA and CDR2 FQGNSA. V was cut by 0 bases and J by 4 bases, with 7 bases left in between. This CDR3 reads CASSLAPRYEQYF. The CDR3 DNA sequence: TGTGCCAGCAGCTTAGCCCCAAGGTACGAGCAGTACTTC.

The sample holds a few counts of this clonotype. The CDR3 region is CASTPGQGLGEKLFF. In DNA form, the CDR3 reads TGTGCCAGCACCCCGGGACAGGGTTTGGGTGAAAAACTGTTTTTT. This chain connects TRBV12-3 or TRBV12-4 to TRBJ1-4; 9 bases match TRBD1. The CDR3 contains 15 residues. The ends lost 7 bases at V and 7 bases at J; junction bases unmatched: 10.

At least ten counts were recorded for this clonotype. The chain has TRBV12-3 or TRBV12-4 and TRBJ2-1, with no clear D. CDR3 size: 11 residues. V lost 3 bases to trimming and J lost 5 bases, with 2 bases between them. The CDR3 DNA reads TGTGCCAGCAGTTTTAACAATGAGCAGTTCTTC. The encoded protein is CASSFNNEQFF.

V gene TRBV2 combines with J gene TRBJ2-5; 8 positions agree with TRBD1. V gave up 6 bases and J gave up 5 bases; unmatched junction bases: 8. CDR1 SNHLY and CDR2 FYNNEI come from the germline V gene. The CDR3 has 14 amino acids. CDR3 bases: TGTGCCAGCAGGAAACAGGGGACAGGCGAGACCCAGTACTTC. As protein: CASRKQGTGETQYF.

The chain links TRBV2 to TRBJ2-5, with 11 bases aligning to TRBD2. Unmatched junction bases numbered 10, after V lost 5 bases and J lost 5 bases. The CDR3 spans 16 residues. Germline loops: CDR1 SNHLY, CDR2 FYNNEI. In DNA, the CDR3 is TGTGCCAGCAGTAAATTAGCGGGAGGGCTTCTGGAGACCCAGTACTTC. This gives the protein CASSKLAGGLLETQYF.

This clonotype was picked up a small number of times. The V gene is TRBV2, the J gene TRBJ2-2; D gene uncertain. V was shortened by 7 bases and J by 3 bases, with 3 bases between the two germline ends. Germline CDR1 reads SNHLY; CDR2 reads FYNNEI. CDR3 length: 11 residues. CDR3 bases: TGTGCCAGCAAATACACCGGGGAGCTGTTTTTT. It translates to CASKYTGELFF.